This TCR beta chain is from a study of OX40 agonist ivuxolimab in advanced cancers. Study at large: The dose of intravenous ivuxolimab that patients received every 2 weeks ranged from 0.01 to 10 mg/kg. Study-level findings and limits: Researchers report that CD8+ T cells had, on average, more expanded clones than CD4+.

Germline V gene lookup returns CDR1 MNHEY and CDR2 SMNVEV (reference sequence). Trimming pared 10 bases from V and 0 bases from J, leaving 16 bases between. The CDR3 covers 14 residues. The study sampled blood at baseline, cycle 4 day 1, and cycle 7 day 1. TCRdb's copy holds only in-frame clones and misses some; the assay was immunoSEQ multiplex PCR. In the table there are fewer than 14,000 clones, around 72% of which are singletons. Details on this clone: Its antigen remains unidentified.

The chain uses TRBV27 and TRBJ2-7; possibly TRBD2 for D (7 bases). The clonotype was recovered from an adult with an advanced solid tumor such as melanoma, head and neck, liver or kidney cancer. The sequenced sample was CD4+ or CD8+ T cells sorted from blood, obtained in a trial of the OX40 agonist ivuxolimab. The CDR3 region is CATRAGGRSYEQYF. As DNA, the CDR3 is TGTGCCACCCGGGCCGGGGGGCGCTCCTACGAGCAGTACTTC.